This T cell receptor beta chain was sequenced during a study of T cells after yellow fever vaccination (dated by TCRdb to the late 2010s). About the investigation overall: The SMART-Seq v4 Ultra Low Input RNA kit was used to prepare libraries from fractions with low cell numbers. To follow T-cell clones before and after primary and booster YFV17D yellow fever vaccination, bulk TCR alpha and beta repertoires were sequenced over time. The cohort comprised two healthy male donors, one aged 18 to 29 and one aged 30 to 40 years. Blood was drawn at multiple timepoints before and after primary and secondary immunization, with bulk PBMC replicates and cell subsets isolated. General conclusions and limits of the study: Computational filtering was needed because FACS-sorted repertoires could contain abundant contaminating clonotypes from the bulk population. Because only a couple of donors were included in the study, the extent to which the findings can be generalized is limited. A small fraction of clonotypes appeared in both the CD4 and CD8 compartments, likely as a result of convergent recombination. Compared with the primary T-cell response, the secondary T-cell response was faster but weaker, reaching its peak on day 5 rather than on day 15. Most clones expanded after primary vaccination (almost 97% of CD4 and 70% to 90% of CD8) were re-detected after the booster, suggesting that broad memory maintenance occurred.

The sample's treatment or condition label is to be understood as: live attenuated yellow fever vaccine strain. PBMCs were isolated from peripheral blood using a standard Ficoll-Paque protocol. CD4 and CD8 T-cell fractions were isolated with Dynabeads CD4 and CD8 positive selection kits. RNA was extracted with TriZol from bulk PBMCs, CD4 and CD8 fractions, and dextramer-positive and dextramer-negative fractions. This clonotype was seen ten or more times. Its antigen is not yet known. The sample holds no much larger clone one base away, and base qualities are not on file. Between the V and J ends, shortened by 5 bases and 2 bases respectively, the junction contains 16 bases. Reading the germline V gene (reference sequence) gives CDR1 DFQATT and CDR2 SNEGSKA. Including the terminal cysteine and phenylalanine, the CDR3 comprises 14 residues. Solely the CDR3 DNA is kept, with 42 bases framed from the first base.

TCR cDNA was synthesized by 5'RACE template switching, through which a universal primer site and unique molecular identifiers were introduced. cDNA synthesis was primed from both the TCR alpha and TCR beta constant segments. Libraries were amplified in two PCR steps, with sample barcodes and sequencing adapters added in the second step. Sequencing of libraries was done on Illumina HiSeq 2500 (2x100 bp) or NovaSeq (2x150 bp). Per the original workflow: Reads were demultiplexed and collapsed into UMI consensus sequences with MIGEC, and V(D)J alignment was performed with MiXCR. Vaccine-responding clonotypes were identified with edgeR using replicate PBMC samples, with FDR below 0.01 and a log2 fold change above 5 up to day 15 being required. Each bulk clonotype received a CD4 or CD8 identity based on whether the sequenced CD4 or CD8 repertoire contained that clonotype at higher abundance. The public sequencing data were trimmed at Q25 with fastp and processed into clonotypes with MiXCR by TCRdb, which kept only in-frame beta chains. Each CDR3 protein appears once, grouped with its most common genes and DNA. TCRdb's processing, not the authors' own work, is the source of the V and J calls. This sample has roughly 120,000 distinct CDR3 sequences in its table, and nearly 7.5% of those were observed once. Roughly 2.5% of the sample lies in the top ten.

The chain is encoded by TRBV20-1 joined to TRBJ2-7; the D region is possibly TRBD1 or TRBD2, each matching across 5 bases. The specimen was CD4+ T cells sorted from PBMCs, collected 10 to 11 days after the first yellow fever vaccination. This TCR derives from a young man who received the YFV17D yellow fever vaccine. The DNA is TGCAGTGCTCTTCGAGAGGGACGCACCTACGAGCAGTACTTC. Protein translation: CSALREGRTYEQYF.